The clone carrying this T cell receptor beta chain was found many times. The data were taken from a study of T cells in Graves' hyperthyroidism and ophthalmopathy. RNA transcripts provided the source from which TCR beta CDR3 regions were amplified. The study used the HTBI primer set for a first-round RT-PCR of the TCR CDR3. Using its own MiXCR run on the multiplex PCR reads, TCRdb lists one record per CDR3 protein. Of fewer than 350,000 distinct CDR3 sequences listed, 15% to 20% were seen once; the top ten hold roughly 16%. The TCR sequence derives from a woman between 40 and 55 years old with Graves' ophthalmopathy. Material: blood.

The chain's CDR3 is CSASNSNQPQHF. In DNA form, the CDR3 reads TGCAGTGCTAGCAATAGCAATCAGCCCCAGCATTTT. The chain carries TRBV20-1 and TRBJ1-5; D unclear. The V end lost 3 bases, the J end lost 0 bases, and 3 bases lay between the germline ends. In germline, CDR1 is DFQATT, CDR2 SNEGSKA (reference sequence). The CDR3 extends over 12 amino acids.